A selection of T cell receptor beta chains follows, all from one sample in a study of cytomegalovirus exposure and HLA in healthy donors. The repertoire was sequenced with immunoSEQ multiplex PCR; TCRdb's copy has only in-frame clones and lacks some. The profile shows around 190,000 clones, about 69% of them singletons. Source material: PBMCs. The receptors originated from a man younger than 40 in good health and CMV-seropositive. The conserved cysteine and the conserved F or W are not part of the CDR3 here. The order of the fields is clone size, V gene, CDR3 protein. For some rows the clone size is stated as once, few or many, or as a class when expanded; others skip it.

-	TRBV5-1	ASSLVVAATYEQY
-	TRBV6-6	ASSYTTGSSTGELF
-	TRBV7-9	ASSPWDSRGYT
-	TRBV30	AWTLRSSGSWNEQF
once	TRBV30	ARQDSANYGYT
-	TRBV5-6	ASSNRVRGSYEQY
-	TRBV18	ASSLRDRGTETQY
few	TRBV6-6	ASSPDREDKNIQY
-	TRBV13	ASSLGTGGEHVAEAF
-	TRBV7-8	ASSAGLAGFWEQY
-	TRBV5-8	ASSLGLAGYNEQF
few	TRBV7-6	ASSSKTGVLSGANVLT
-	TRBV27	ASSWWTSGRPIQETQY
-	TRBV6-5	ASMPQGRTEAF
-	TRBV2	ASSGGRRLGTSTDTQY
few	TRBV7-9	ASSLDRVKEQF
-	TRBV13	ASSGEGRGSYT
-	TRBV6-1	ASRGLAGGGEQF